Listed below are T cell receptor beta chains from one sample, sequenced in a study of T cells in Graves' hyperthyroidism and ophthalmopathy. TCRdb reprocessed the multiplex PCR reads with MiXCR, giving one entry per CDR3 protein. The data show 540,000 or so distinct CDR3 sequences, just over 45% seen once. Sequenced input: peripheral blood or thyroid tissue (not recorded which). The receptor set was obtained from an adult woman with Graves' disease, either hyperthyroidism or ophthalmopathy (not recorded which). Both conserved end residues are part of each CDR3. A D gene is named only where the DNA matches it firmly. Clone size, where shown, is once, few, many, or a class for clones that have expanded.

d_call	v_call	clone_size	j_call	cdr3_nt	cdr3_aa
.	TRBV7-9	many	TRBJ1-1	TGTGCCAGCAGAAGTAGGGAGTTTGAAGCTTTCTTT	CASRSREFEAFF
.	TRBV2	.	TRBJ2-7	TGTGCCAGCAGTGCAGAGGGGGATGAAGCCGAGCAGTACTTC	CASSAEGDEAEQYF
.	TRBV29-1	.	TRBJ2-7	TGCAGCGTTGTCGGCCCCTCGCCCGAGCAGTACTTC	CSVVGPSPEQYF
.	TRBV5-1	many	TRBJ2-7	TGCGCCAGCAGCTTGGTTAGCGGTCAGCGGGCCTACGAGCAGTACTTC	CASSLVSGQRAYEQYF
TRBD2	TRBV10-3	many	TRBJ2-2	TGTGCCGGAAGGAGAGTAGCGGGAGTTATCACCGGGGAGCTGTTTTTT	CAGRRVAGVITGELFF
TRBD2	TRBV20-1	.	TRBJ2-7	TGCAGTGCTAGAGAGCCTTCTAGCGGGAGTGGCGAGCAGTACTTC	CSAREPSSGSGEQYF
TRBD2	TRBV7-3	.	TRBJ2-5	TGTGCCAGCAGCGCTCGTAGCGGGAGGCAGGGAGAGACCCAGTACTTC	CASSARSGRQGETQYF
TRBD1	TRBV20-1	many	TRBJ2-7	TGCAGTGCTGGGGACAGCTCCTACGAGCAGTACTTC	CSAGDSSYEQYF
.	TRBV15	many	TRBJ1-5	TGTGCCACCAGCTTGGGGGACAATCAGCCCCAGCATTTT	CATSLGDNQPQHF
TRBD2	TRBV27	.	TRBJ2-7	TGTGCCAGCGGAAAAGACGGGGGGTCGGGTGAGCAGTACTTC	CASGKDGGSGEQYF
.	TRBV6-1	many	TRBJ2-7	TGTGCCAGCAGTGAATCGCAGACAGGTTCCTACGAGCAGTACTTC	CASSESQTGSYEQYF
.	TRBV7-9	.	TRBJ1-1	TGTGCCAGCAGCACCCCTAGTTGGAACACTGAAGCTTTCTTT	CASSTPSWNTEAFF
.	TRBV6-5	many	TRBJ1-6	TGTGCCAGCAGTCGATCGCGGGGAGAGCACTCACCCCTCCACTTT	CASSRSRGEHSPLHF
.	TRBV5-1	.	TRBJ1-4	TGCGCCAGCACCAGGGATGGGGGTAATGAAAAACTGTTTTTT	CASTRDGGNEKLFF
TRBD1	TRBV5-1	.	TRBJ1-1	TGCGCCAGCAGCTTGGGGACAGGGGATAAAGAAGCTTTCTTT	CASSLGTGDKEAFF
.	TRBV10-3	.	TRBJ2-5	TGTGCCAGCAGTTTAGGACGGGGGTTGGAGACCCAGTACTTC	CASSLGRGLETQYF
TRBD1	TRBV19	.	TRBJ2-2	TGTGCCAGTAGTGCGGGGACAGGGGACTATGGTGAGCTGTTTTTT	CASSAGTGDYGELFF
TRBD2	TRBV2	.	TRBJ2-1	TGTGCCAGCAGTGAGGGACTAGCGGGCGAGCAGTTCTTC	CASSEGLAGEQFF
.	TRBV14	.	TRBJ2-7	TGTGCCAGCAGCCAAGTCGGACAGCCCTCCTACGAGCAGTACTTC	CASSQVGQPSYEQYF
TRBD2	TRBV20-1	many	TRBJ2-7	TGCAGTGCTAGGGAACTAGCGGGAGTTCGCGAGCAGTACTTC	CSARELAGVREQYF
TRBD1	TRBV7-9	many	TRBJ1-2	TGTGCCAGCAGCTTAAGCCAGGGGGTTCCTCAGAACACCTTC	CASSLSQGVPQNTF
.	TRBV7-2	.	TRBJ2-3	TGTGCCAGCAGCTCACACTCCGGGGCGCAGGATACGCAGTATTTT	CASSSHSGAQDTQYF
TRBD2	TRBV2	many	TRBJ2-7	TGTGCCAGCTCCGGGGGGGGAATCTACGAGCAGTACTTC	CASSGGGIYEQYF
.	TRBV12-3/TRBV12-4	once	TRBJ1-5	TGTGCCAGCAGTCCGGGACTGGGTCGAGGGGAGCAGCCCCAGCATTTT	CASSPGLGRGEQPQHF
.	TRBV5-1	.	TRBJ1-1	TGCGCCAGCAGCTCCGCGGGCTTCACTGAAGCTTTCTTT	CASSSAGFTEAFF
.	TRBV6-1	many	TRBJ1-6	TGTGCCAGCAGTGGACCGAGCTCCTATAATTCACCCCTCCACTTT	CASSGPSSYNSPLHF
.	TRBV20-1	few	TRBJ1-1	TGCAGTGCTAGAAGCAGGGCGACAGGCTCTGAAGCTTTCTTT	CSARSRATGSEAFF
TRBD1	TRBV2	.	TRBJ1-6	TGTGCCAGCAGTGGGACAGGGGTTTTGAATTCACCCCTCCACTTT	CASSGTGVLNSPLHF
TRBD2	TRBV7-3	.	TRBJ2-7	TGTGCCAGCAGCTTATCTCCGGGGGGGACTGCCTACGAGCAGTACTTC	CASSLSPGGTAYEQYF
TRBD1	TRBV10-3	.	TRBJ2-5	TGTGCCATCAGTGATTGGGGACAGGAGACCCAGTACTTC	CAISDWGQETQYF
.	TRBV10-2	many	TRBJ2-2	TGCGCCAGCAACCCGGCCACAGCCAGCGGGGAGCTGTTTTTT	CASNPATASGELFF
TRBD1	TRBV5-5	many	TRBJ1-6	TGTGCCAGCAGCCAGGGGACCGGGACAGAAAGCTCCTATAATTCACCCCTCCACTTT	CASSQGTGTESSYNSPLHF
.	TRBV7-2	.	TRBJ2-7	TGTGTCAGCAGCTTGGGCCTTTACTACGAGCAGTACTTC	CVSSLGLYYEQYF
.	TRBV20-1	.	TRBJ1-4	TGCAGTGCCCAGGGAGCGACTAATGAAAAACTGTTTTTT	CSAQGATNEKLFF
TRBD1	TRBV28	few	TRBJ1-5	TGTGCCAGCAGTTTTGTCGGGACAGCCAATCAGCCCCAGCATTTT	CASSFVGTANQPQHF
.	TRBV6-1	many	TRBJ1-1	TGTGCCAGCAGGGATAGAGGTGAAGCTTTCTTT	CASRDRGEAFF
TRBD2	TRBV6-6	many	TRBJ2-7	TGTGCCAGCGGCCTCCCGGGAGGATACGAGCAGTACTTC	CASGLPGGYEQYF
TRBD1	TRBV3-1	many	TRBJ1-2	TGTGCCAGCAGCCGGACCGGGGACAGTGGCTACACCTTC	CASSRTGDSGYTF
.	TRBV7-8	.	TRBJ1-6	TGTGCCAGCAGCTTAGCGCTGGGGGCCTCCCTCCACTTT	CASSLALGASLHF